These T cell receptor beta chains were read from a single sample in a study of cytomegalovirus exposure and HLA in healthy donors. Some clones are missing from TCRdb's copy, which holds only in-frame ones; the method was immunoSEQ multiplex PCR. Among nearly 110,000 clones listed, roughly 73% were seen once. Sample: PBMCs. The receptor source for this set is a man aged 40-49 years in good health and CMV-seronegative. Each CDR3 is given with its conserved first and last residue. Fields, in order: V gene, D gene, clone size, J gene, CDR3 protein, CDR3 DNA. A D gene is named only where the DNA matches it firmly. Rows give clone size only sometimes, using once, few, many, or a class for an expanded clone.

v_call: TRBV5-1
d_call: TRBD2
clone_size: NA
j_call: TRBJ2-3
cdr3_aa: CASSLRVAGDGDTQYF
cdr3_nt: TGCGCCAGCAGCTTGCGGGTGGCGGGGGATGGAGATACGCAGTATTTT

v_call: TRBV5-1
d_call: NA
clone_size: NA
j_call: TRBJ1-1
cdr3_aa: CASSLGQHTEAFF
cdr3_nt: TGCGCCAGCAGCTTGGGACAGCATACTGAAGCTTTCTTT

v_call: TRBV7-9
d_call: TRBD2
clone_size: NA
j_call: TRBJ2-7
cdr3_aa: CAGSGSDYEQYF
cdr3_nt: TGTGCCGGGAGCGGGAGCGACTACGAGCAGTACTTC

v_call: TRBV6-1
d_call: NA
clone_size: NA
j_call: TRBJ1-2
cdr3_aa: CASSELQGYGYTF
cdr3_nt: TGTGCCAGCAGTGAATTACAGGGCTATGGCTACACCTTC

v_call: TRBV9
d_call: NA
clone_size: few
j_call: TRBJ2-2
cdr3_aa: CASSRSGNTGELFF
cdr3_nt: TGTGCCAGCAGCCGGTCGGGGAACACCGGGGAGCTGTTTTTT

v_call: TRBV7-9
d_call: NA
clone_size: NA
j_call: TRBJ1-1
cdr3_aa: CASRAGPNTEAFF
cdr3_nt: TGTGCCAGCAGGGCAGGGCCGAACACTGAAGCTTTCTTT

v_call: TRBV29-1
d_call: TRBD1
clone_size: NA
j_call: TRBJ1-1
cdr3_aa: CSVGQGGSNTEAFF
cdr3_nt: TGCAGCGTGGGACAGGGAGGGTCGAACACTGAAGCTTTCTTT

v_call: TRBV7-3
d_call: NA
clone_size: NA
j_call: TRBJ2-3
cdr3_aa: CASSPMQRGTDTQYF
cdr3_nt: TGTGCCAGCAGCCCAATGCAGCGGGGCACAGATACGCAGTATTTT

v_call: TRBV15
d_call: TRBD2
clone_size: NA
j_call: TRBJ2-3
cdr3_aa: CATSESGTSGADTQYF
cdr3_nt: TGTGCCACCAGCGAATCCGGGACTAGTGGCGCAGATACGCAGTATTTT

v_call: TRBV19
d_call: TRBD1
clone_size: NA
j_call: TRBJ2-3
cdr3_aa: CASRHRGMADTQYF
cdr3_nt: TGTGCCAGTAGGCACAGGGGGATGGCAGATACGCAGTATTTT

v_call: TRBV10-3
d_call: TRBD1
clone_size: NA
j_call: TRBJ2-7
cdr3_aa: CAISESGTGGDEQYF
cdr3_nt: TGTGCCATCAGTGAGTCCGGGACAGGAGGGGACGAGCAGTACTTC

v_call: TRBV13
d_call: TRBD2
clone_size: once
j_call: TRBJ2-1
cdr3_aa: CASSHLGSGGAGEQFF
cdr3_nt: TGTGCCAGCAGCCACCTTGGGAGCGGGGGGGCGGGTGAGCAGTTCTTC

v_call: TRBV29-1
d_call: NA
clone_size: once
j_call: TRBJ1-2
cdr3_aa: CSVARGGGYTF
cdr3_nt: TGCAGCGTGGCGAGGGGAGGAGGCTACACCTTC

v_call: TRBV5-1
d_call: NA
clone_size: NA
j_call: TRBJ2-5
cdr3_aa: CASSPLPIGQETQYF
cdr3_nt: TGCGCCAGCAGCCCGCTACCGATCGGGCAAGAGACCCAGTACTTC

v_call: TRBV4-2
d_call: TRBD2
clone_size: NA
j_call: TRBJ2-7
cdr3_aa: CASSRYTSGTSGNEQYF
cdr3_nt: TGTGCCAGCAGCCGTTACACGTCCGGGACTAGCGGGAACGAGCAGTACTTC

v_call: TRBV7-2
d_call: NA
clone_size: NA
j_call: TRBJ1-5
cdr3_aa: CASSLGAKTQHF
cdr3_nt: TGTGCCAGCAGCTTAGGGGCCAAGACCCAGCATTTT

v_call: TRBV7-3
d_call: NA
clone_size: NA
j_call: TRBJ2-3
cdr3_aa: CASSKSDTDTQYF
cdr3_nt: TGTGCCAGCAGCAAAAGCGACACAGATACGCAGTATTTT

v_call: TRBV12-5
d_call: NA
clone_size: NA
j_call: TRBJ2-2
cdr3_aa: CASGLNRGELFF
cdr3_nt: TGTGCTAGTGGTTTAAACCGGGGGGAGCTGTTTTTT

v_call: TRBV5-1
d_call: TRBD1
clone_size: NA
j_call: TRBJ1-6
cdr3_aa: CASSYLDRTSSPLHF
cdr3_nt: TGCGCCAGCAGTTATCTGGACAGGACGAGTTCACCCCTCCACTTT

v_call: TRBV5-6
d_call: TRBD2
clone_size: NA
j_call: TRBJ2-5
cdr3_aa: CASTVAGTQETQYF
cdr3_nt: TGTGCCAGCACTGTAGCGGGCACCCAAGAGACCCAGTACTTC

v_call: TRBV6-1
d_call: NA
clone_size: few
j_call: TRBJ1-3
cdr3_aa: CASSGATSSGNTIYF
cdr3_nt: TGTGCCAGCAGTGGGGCCACGAGCTCTGGAAACACCATATATTTT

v_call: TRBV13
d_call: TRBD1
clone_size: NA
j_call: TRBJ2-3
cdr3_aa: CASSLGRQGRTDTQYF
cdr3_nt: TGTGCCAGCAGCTTAGGCCGACAGGGCCGCACAGATACGCAGTATTTT

v_call: TRBV5-4
d_call: TRBD2
clone_size: few
j_call: TRBJ2-6
cdr3_aa: CAIPGGASSGANVLTF
cdr3_nt: TGTGCCATTCCCGGGGGGGCAAGCTCTGGGGCCAACGTCCTGACTTTC

v_call: TRBV14
d_call: NA
clone_size: NA
j_call: TRBJ1-2
cdr3_aa: CASSAGGSAYGYTF
cdr3_nt: TGTGCCAGCAGCGCGGGGGGGAGTGCCTATGGCTACACCTTC